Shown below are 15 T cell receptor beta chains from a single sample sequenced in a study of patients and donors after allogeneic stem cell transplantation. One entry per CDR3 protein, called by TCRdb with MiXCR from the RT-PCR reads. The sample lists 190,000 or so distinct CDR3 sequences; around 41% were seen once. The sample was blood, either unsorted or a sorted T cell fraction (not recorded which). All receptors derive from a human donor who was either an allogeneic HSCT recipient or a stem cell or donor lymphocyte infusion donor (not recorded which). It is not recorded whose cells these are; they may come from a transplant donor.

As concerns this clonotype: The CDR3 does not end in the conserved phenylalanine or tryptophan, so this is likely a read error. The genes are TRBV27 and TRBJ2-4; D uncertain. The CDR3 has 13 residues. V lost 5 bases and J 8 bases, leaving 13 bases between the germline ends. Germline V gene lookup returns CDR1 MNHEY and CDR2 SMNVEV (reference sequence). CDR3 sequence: CASSPRQWDIQYS. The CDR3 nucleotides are TGTGCCAGCAGTCCCCGCCAATGGGACATTCAGTACTCC.

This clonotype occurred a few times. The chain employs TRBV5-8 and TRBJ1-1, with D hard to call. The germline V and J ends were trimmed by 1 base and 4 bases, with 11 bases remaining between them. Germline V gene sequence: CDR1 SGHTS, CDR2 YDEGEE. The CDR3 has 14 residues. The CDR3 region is CASSLIMEGTEAFF. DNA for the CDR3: TGTGCCAGCAGCTTGATCATGGAGGGCACTGAAGCTTTCTTT.

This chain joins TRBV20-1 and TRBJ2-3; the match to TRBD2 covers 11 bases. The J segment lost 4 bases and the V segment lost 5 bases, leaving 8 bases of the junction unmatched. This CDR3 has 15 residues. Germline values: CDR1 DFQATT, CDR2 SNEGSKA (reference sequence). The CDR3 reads CSAVTGTSGSDTQYF. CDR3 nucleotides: TGCAGTGCTGTAACCGGGACTAGCGGTTCAGATACGCAGTATTTT.

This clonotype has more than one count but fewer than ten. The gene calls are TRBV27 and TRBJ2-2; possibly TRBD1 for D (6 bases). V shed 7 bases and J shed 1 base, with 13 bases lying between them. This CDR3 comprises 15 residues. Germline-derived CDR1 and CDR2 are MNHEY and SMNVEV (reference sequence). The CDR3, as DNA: TGTGCCAGCATTATCCTGGGACAGAACACCGGGGAGCTGTTTTTT. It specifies CASIILGQNTGELFF.

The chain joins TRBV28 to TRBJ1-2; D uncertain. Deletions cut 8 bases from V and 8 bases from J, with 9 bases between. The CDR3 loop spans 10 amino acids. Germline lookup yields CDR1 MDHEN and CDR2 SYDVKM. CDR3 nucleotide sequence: TGTGCCAGCGGGTTCCAGGGCTACACCTTC. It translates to CASGFQGYTF.

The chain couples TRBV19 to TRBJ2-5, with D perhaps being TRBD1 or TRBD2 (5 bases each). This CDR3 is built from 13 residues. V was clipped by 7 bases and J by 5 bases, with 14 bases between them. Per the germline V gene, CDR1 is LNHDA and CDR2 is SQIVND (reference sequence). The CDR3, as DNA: TGTGCCAGTAAACGCTGGGGGACGGAGACCCAGTACTTC. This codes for CASKRWGTETQYF.

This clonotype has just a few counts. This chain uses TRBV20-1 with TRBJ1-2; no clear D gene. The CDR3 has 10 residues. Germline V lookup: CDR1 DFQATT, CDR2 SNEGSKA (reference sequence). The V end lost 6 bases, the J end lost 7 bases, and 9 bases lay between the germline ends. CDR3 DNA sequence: TGCAGTGCCCCTAGTGGTGGCTACACCTTC. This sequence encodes CSAPSGGYTF.

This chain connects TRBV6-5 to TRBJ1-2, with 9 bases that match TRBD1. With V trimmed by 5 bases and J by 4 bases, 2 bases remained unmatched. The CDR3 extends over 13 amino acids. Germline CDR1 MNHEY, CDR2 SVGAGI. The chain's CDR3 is CASSRDRAYGYTF. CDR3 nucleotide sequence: TGTGCCAGCAGTCGGGACAGGGCCTATGGCTACACCTTC.

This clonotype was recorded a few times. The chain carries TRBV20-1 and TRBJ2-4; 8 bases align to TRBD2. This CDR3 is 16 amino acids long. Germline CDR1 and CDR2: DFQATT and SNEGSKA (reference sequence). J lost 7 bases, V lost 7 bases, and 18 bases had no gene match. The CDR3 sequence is CSVVNHLTGGRNIQYF. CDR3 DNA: TGCAGTGTTGTGAACCACCTAACGGGGGGGCGGAACATTCAGTACTTC.

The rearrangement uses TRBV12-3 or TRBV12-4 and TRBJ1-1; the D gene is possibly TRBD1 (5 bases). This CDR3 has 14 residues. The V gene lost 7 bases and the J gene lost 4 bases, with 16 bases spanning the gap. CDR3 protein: CASTMGGVPTEAFF. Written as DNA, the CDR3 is TGTGCCAGCACCATGGGGGGGGTCCCCACTGAAGCTTTCTTT.

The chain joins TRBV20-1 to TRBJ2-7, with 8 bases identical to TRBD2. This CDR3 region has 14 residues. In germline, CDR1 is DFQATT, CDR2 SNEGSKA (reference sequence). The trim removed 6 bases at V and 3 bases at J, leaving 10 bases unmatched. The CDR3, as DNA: TGCAGTGCCCCAATTGGGGCGGGGGGCTACGAGCAGTACTTC. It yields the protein CSAPIGAGGYEQYF.

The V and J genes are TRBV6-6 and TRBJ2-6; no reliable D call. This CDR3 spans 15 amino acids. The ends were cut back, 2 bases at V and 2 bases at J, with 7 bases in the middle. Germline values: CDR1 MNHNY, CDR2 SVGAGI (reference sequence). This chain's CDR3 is CASSYRAPGANVLTF. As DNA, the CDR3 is TGTGCCAGCAGTTACAGGGCTCCTGGGGCCAACGTCCTGACTTTC.

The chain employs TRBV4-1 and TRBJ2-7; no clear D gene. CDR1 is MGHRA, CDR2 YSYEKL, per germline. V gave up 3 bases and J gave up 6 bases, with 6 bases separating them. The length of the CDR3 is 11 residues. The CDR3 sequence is CASSHQREQYF. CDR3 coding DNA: TGCGCCAGCAGCCATCAGCGCGAGCAGTACTTC.

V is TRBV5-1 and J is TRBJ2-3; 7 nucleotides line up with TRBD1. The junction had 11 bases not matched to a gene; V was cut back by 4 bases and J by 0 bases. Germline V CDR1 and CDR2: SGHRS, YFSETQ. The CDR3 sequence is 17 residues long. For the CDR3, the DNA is TGCGCCAGCAGCGAGTCCCGGGACAGTTCTAGCACAGATACGCAGTATTTT. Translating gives CASSESRDSSSTDTQYF.

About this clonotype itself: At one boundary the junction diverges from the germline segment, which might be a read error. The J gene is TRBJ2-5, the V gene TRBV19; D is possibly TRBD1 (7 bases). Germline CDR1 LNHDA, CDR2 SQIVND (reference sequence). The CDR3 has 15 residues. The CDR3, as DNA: TGTGCCAGTAGTCCTTCGGACAGGAGGGAAGAGCCCCAGTACTTC. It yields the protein CASSPSDRREEPQYF.